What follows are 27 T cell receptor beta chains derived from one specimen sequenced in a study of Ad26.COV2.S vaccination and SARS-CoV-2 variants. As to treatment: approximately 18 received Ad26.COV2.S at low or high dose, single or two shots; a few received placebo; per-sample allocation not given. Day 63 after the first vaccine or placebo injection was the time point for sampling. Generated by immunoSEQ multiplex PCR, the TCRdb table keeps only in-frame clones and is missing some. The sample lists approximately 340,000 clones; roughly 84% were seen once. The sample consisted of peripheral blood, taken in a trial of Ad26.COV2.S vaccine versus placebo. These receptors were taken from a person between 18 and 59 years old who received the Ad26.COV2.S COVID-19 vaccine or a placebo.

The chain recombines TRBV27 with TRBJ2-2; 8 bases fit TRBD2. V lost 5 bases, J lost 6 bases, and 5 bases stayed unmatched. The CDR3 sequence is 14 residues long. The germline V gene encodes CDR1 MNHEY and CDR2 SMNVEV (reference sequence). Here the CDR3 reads CASSPREDSGELFF. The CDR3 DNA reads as TGTGCCAGCAGTCCGCGGGAGGATTCCGGGGAGCTGTTTTTT.

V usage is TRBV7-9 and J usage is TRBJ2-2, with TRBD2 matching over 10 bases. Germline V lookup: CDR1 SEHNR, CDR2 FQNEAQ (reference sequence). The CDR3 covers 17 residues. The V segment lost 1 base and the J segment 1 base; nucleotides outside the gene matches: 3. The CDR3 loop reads CASSLELAGGNTGELFF. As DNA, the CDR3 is TGTGCCAGCAGCTTAGAATTAGCGGGAGGGAACACCGGGGAGCTGTTTTTT.

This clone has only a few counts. CDR3 loop: CASYPERTEAFF. Written as DNA, the CDR3 is TGTGCCAGTTACCCTGAAAGGACTGAAGCTTTCTTT. J is TRBJ1-1 and V is TRBV2, with D hard to call. Between the trimmed V and J ends, which lost 9 bases and 5 bases, there was a span of 13 bases. CDR3 size: 12 residues. CDR1 SNHLY and CDR2 FYNNEI come from the germline V gene. The entire variable domain, with the rest obtained from reference TRBV2 and TRBJ1-1, is as follows: EPEVTQTPSHQVTQMGQEVILRCVPISNHLYFYWYRQILGQKVEFLVSFYNNEISEKSEIFDDQFSVERPDGSNFTLKIRSTKLEDSAMYFCASYPERTEAFFGQGTRLTVV.

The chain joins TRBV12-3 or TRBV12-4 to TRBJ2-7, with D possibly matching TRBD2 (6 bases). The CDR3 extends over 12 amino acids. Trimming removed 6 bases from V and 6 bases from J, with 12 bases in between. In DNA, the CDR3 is TGTGCCAGCAGCTCCCGACTAGGCGAGCAGTACTTC. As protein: CASSSRLGEQYF.

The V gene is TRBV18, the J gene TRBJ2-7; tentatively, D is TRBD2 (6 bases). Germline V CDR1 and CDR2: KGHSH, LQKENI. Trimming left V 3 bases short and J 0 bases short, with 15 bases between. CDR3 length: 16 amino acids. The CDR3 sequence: CASSPLPGRISYEQYF. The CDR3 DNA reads TGTGCCAGCTCACCCCTCCCCGGGAGAATCTCCTACGAGCAGTACTTC.

CDR3 sequence: CASSSVSGANVLTF. As DNA, the CDR3 is TGTGCCAGCAGCAGCGTTTCTGGGGCCAACGTCCTGACTTTC. J is TRBJ2-6 and V is TRBV25-1; D not resolved. V was clipped by 6 bases and J by 1 base, with 7 bases between them. This CDR3 contains 14 residues. Germline loops: CDR1 MGHDK, CDR2 SYGVNS.

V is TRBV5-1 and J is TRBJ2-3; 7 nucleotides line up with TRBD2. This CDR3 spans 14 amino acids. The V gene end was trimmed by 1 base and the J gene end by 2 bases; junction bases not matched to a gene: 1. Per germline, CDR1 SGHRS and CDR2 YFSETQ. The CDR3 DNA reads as TGCGCCAGCAGCTTGACTAGCGCCACAGATACGCAGTATTTT. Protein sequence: CASSLTSATDTQYF.

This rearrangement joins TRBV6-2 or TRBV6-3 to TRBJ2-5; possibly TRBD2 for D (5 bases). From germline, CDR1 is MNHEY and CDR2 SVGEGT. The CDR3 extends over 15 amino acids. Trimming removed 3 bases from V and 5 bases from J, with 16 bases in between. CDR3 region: CASSYLAPSGETQYF. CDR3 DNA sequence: TGTGCCAGCAGTTATCTAGCCCCCTCGGGGGAGACCCAGTACTTC.

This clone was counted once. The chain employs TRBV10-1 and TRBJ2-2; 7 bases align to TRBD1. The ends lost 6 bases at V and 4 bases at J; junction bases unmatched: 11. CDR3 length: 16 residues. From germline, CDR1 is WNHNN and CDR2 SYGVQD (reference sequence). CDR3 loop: CASSSSTGVGTGELFF. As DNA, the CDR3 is TGCGCCAGCAGCTCCTCCACAGGGGTTGGCACCGGGGAGCTGTTTTTT.

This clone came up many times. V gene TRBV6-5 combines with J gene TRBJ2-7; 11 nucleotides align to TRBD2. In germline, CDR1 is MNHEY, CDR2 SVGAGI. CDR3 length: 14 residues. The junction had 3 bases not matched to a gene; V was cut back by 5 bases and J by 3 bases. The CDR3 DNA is TGTGCCAGCAGTCCCGGGACTAGCGGCTACGAGCAGTACTTC. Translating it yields CASSPGTSGYEQYF.

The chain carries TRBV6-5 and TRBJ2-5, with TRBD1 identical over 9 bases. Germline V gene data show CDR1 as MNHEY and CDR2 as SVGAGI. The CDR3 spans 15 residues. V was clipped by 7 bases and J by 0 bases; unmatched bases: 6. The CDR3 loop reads CASTRTGDYQETQYF. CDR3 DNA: TGTGCCAGCACCAGGACAGGGGATTACCAAGAGACCCAGTACTTC.

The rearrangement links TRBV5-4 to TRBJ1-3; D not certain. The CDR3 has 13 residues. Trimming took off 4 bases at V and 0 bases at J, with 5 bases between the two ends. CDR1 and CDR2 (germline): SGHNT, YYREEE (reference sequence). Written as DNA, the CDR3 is TGTGCCAGCAGCCACCTCTCTGGAAACACCATATATTTT. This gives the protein CASSHLSGNTIYF. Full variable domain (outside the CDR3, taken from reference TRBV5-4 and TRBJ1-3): ETGVTQSPTHLIKTRGQQVTLRCSSQSGHNTVSWYQQALGQGPQFIFQYYREEENGRGNFPPRFSGLQFPNYSSELNVNALELDDSALYLCASSHLSGNTIYFGEGSWLTVV.

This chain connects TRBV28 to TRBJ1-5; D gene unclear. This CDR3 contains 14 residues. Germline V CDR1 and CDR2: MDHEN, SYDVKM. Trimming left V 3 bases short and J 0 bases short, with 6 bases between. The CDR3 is CASSLGSSNQPQHF. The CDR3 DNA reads TGTGCCAGCAGTTTGGGGAGTAGCAATCAGCCCCAGCATTTT.

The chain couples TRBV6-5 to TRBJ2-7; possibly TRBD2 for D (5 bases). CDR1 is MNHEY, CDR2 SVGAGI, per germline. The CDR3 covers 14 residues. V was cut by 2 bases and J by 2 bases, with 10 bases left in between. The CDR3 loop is CASSYGRTPYEQYF. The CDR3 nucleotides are TGTGCCAGCAGTTACGGACGGACTCCCTACGAGCAGTACTTC.

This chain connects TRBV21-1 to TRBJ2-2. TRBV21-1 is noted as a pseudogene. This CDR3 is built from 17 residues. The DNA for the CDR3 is TGTGCCAGCAGCAAGGGGATAGGGATCCCTAACACCGGGGAGCTGTTTTTT. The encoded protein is CASSKGIGIPNTGELFF.

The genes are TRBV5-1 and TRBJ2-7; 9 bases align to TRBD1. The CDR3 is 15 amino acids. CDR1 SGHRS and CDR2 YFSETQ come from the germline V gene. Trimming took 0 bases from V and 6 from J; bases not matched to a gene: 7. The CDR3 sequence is CASSLAGGQGVEQYF. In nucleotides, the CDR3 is TGCGCCAGCAGCTTGGCCGGGGGACAGGGAGTCGAGCAGTACTTC.

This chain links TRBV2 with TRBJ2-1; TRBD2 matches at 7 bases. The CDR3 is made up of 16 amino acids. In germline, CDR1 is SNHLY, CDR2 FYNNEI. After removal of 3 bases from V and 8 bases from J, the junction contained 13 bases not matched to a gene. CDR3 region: CASSDSVSTSTHEQFF. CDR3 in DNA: TGTGCCAGCAGTGATTCGGTTTCGACTAGCACGCATGAGCAGTTCTTC.

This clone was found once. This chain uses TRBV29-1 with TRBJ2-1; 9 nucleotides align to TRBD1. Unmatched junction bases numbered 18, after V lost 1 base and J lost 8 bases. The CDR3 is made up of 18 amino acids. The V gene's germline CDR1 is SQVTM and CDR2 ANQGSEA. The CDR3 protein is CSVEAPGQGAPPRDEQFF. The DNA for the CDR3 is TGCAGCGTTGAAGCACCGGGACAGGGAGCCCCGCCGCGGGATGAGCAGTTCTTC.

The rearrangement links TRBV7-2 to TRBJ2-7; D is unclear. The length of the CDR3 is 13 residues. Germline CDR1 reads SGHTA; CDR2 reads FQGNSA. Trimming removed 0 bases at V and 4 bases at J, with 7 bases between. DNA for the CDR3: TGTGCCAGCAGCTTAGCCCAGCCGTACGAGCAGTACTTC. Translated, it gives CASSLAQPYEQYF. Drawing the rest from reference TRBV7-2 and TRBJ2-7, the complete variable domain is GAGVSQSPSNKVTEKGKDVELRCDPISGHTALYWYRQSLGQGLEFLIYFQGNSAPDKSGLPSDRFSAERTGGSVSTLTIQRTQQEDSAVYLCASSLAQPYEQYFGPGTRLTVT.

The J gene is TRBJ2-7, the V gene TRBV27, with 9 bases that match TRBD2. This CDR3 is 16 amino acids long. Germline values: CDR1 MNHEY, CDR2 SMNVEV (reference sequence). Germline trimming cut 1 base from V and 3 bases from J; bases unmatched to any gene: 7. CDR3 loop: CASSLFGSSGVYEQYF. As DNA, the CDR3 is TGTGCCAGCAGTTTATTTGGGTCTAGCGGGGTCTACGAGCAGTACTTC.

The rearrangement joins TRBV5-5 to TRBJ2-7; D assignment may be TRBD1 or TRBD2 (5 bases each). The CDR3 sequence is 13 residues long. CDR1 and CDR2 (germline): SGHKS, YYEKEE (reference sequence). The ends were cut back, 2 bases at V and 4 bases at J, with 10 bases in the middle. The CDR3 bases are TGTGCCAGCAGCTTAGGGACGCTATACGAGCAGTACTTC. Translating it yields CASSLGTLYEQYF.

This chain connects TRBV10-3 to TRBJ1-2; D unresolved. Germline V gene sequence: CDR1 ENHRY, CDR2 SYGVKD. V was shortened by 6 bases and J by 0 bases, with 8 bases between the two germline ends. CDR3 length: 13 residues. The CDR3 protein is CAIRAGANYGYTF. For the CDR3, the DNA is TGTGCCATCAGAGCCGGGGCTAACTATGGCTACACCTTC.

The chain's CDR3 is CASSLTAGVALVEQFF. DNA for the CDR3: TGTGCCAGCAGTTTAACAGCGGGAGTCGCGTTGGTTGAGCAGTTCTTC. V usage is TRBV9 and J usage is TRBJ2-1; TRBD2 aligns across 8 bases. Germline V CDR1 and CDR2: SGDLS, YYNGEE. V trimming: 5 bases; J trimming: 9 bases; junction bases outside the gene matches: 16. CDR3 length: 16 amino acids.

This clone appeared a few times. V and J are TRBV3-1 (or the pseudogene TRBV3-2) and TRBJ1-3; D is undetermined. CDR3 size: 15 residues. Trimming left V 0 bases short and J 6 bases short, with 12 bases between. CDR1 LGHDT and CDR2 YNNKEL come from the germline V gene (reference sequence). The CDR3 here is CASSQDSGDPNTIYF. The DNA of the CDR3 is TGTGCCAGCAGCCAAGATAGCGGTGATCCAAACACCATATATTTT.

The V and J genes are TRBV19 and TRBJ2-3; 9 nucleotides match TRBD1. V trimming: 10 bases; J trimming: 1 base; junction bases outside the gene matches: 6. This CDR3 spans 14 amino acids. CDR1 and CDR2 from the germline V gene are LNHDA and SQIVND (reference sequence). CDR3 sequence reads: CATSRDRGTDTQYF. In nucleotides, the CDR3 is TGTGCCACTTCCCGGGACAGGGGCACAGATACGCAGTATTTT.

The CDR3 reads CASSGTGVNQPQHF. The CDR3 DNA is TGTGCCAGCAGCGGGACAGGGGTGAATCAGCCCCAGCATTTT. This chain joins TRBV9 and TRBJ1-5; 9 bases align to TRBD1. The J segment lost 4 bases and the V segment lost 3 bases, leaving 2 bases of the junction unmatched. The germline gives CDR1 SGDLS, CDR2 YYNGEE. The CDR3 totals 14 residues.

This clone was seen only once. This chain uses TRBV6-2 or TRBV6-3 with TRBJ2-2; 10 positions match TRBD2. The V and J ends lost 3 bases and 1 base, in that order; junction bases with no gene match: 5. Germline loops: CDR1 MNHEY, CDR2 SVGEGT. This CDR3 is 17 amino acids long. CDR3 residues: CASSYRPSGRNTGELFF. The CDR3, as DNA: TGTGCCAGCAGTTATCGTCCTAGCGGGAGGAACACCGGGGAGCTGTTTTTT.